The 7 T cell receptor beta chains below come from one sample, sequenced in a study of graft-versus-host responses after intestinal transplantation. Repertoires were generated with immunoSEQ multiplex PCR, while TCRdb's copy carries only in-frame clones and drops some. Of tens of thousands of clones listed, 80% to 95% are singletons. Their target antigens are unknown. The sequences come from unstimulated CD4+ T cells sorted from spleen or lymph node cells, collected before intestinal transplant. These receptors were obtained from a human donor who received an intestinal transplant.

J is TRBJ1-1 and V is TRBV5-5; D is unresolved. CDR1 is SGHKS and CDR2 is YYEKEE in the germline V gene (reference sequence). The V end lost 2 bases, the J end lost 1 base, and 9 bases lay between the germline ends. CDR3 length: 14 residues. CDR3 DNA: TGTGCCAGCAGCTTAGGACCCGGGAACACTGAAGCTTTCTTT. Amino acid sequence: CASSLGPGNTEAFF.

This clone was picked up one time. The chain combines TRBV7-9 with TRBJ2-3; no clear D. This CDR3 is 13 amino acids long. From germline, CDR1 is SEHNR and CDR2 FQNEAQ (reference sequence). Trimming pared 6 bases from V and 1 base from J, leaving 8 bases between. CDR3 sequence: CASSPTRTDTQYF. As DNA, the CDR3 is TGTGCCAGCAGTCCAACCCGCACAGATACGCAGTATTTT.

This clone showed up just once. The gene calls are TRBV19 and TRBJ1-5; 11 bases map to TRBD1. The CDR3 spans 16 residues. Losses at the gene ends were 7 bases for V and 5 bases for J; bases not matched to a gene: 10. CDR1 is LNHDA, CDR2 SQIVND, per germline (reference sequence). The CDR3 nucleotides are TGTGCCAGTATGCCCGGGACAGGGGGAATGGATCAGCCCCAGCATTTT. It is translated as CASMPGTGGMDQPQHF.

This sequence joins TRBV19 and TRBJ1-5; maybe TRBD1 (6 bases). Germline V gene data show CDR1 as LNHDA and CDR2 as SQIVND (reference sequence). This CDR3 has 18 amino acids. V shed 3 bases and J shed 3 bases, with 21 bases lying between them. Here the CDR3 reads CASSMGNRFAGANQPQHF. DNA of the CDR3: TGTGCCAGTAGTATGGGGAACAGGTTTGCGGGGGCCAATCAGCCCCAGCATTTT.

The CDR3, as DNA: TGTGCCAGCTCGGACACACAGGGGGCGCGAACTGAAGCTTTCTTT. This gives the protein CASSDTQGARTEAFF. This sequence joins TRBV18 and TRBJ1-1; 9 nucleotides agree with TRBD1. The V gene end was trimmed by 6 bases and the J gene end by 5 bases; junction bases not matched to a gene: 10. The CDR3 extends over 15 amino acids. Per the germline V gene, CDR1 is KGHSH and CDR2 is LQKENI.

Notes on this clone: One end of the junction does not line up with germline, which may come from a read error. The chain couples TRBV5-4 to TRBJ2-7, with 10 nucleotides matching TRBD1. CDR1 and CDR2 from the germline V gene are SGHNT and YYREEE (reference sequence). The CDR3 is 16 residues long. The CDR3 is CSSSVVSGQGGYEQYF. The CDR3 DNA follows: TGTTCCAGCAGCGTGGTGAGCGGACAGGGGGGGTACGAGCAGTACTTC.

The chain combines TRBV7-2 with TRBJ2-3; D is undetermined. The CDR3 covers 12 residues. V was cut by 4 bases and J by 2 bases, with 4 bases left in between. Germline values: CDR1 SGHTA, CDR2 FQGNSA. CDR3 sequence: CASSSYTDTQYF. Here the CDR3 DNA reads TGTGCCAGCAGCTCCTACACAGATACGCAGTATTTT.